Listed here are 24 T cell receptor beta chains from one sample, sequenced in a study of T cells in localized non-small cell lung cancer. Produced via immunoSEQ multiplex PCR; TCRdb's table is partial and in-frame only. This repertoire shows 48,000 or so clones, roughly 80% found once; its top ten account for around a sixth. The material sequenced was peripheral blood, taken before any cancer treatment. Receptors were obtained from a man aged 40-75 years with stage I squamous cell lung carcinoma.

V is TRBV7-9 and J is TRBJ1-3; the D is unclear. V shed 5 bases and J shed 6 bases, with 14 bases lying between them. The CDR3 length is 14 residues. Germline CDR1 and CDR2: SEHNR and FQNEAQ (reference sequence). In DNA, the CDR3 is TGTGCCAGCAGCCGGAGGGTTTGGGAAAACACCATATATTTT. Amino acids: CASSRRVWENTIYF.

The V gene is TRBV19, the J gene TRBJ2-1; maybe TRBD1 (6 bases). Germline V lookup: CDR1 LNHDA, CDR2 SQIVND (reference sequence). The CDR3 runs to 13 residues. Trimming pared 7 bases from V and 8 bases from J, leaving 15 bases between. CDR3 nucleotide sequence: TGTGCCAGTAAAAACAGGGCTACGGATGAGCAGTTCTTC. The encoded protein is CASKNRATDEQFF. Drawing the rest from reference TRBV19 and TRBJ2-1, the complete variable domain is DGGITQSPKYLFRKEGQNVTLSCEQNLNHDAMYWYRQDPGQGLRLIYYSQIVNDFQKGDIAEGYSVSREKKESFPLTVTSAQKNPTAFYLCASKNRATDEQFFGPGTRLTVL.

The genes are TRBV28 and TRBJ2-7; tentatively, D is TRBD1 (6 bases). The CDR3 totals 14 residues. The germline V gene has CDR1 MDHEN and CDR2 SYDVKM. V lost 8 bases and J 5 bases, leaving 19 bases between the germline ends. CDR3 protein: CASGTPGESDEQYF. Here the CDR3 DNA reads TGTGCCAGCGGGACCCCAGGGGAATCCGACGAGCAGTACTTC.

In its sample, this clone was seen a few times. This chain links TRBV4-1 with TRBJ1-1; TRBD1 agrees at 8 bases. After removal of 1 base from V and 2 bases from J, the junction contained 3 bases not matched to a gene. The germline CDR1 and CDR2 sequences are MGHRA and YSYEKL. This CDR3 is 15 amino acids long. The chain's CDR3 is CASSQVQGANTEAFF. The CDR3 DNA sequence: TGCGCCAGCAGCCAAGTCCAGGGGGCAAACACTGAAGCTTTCTTT.

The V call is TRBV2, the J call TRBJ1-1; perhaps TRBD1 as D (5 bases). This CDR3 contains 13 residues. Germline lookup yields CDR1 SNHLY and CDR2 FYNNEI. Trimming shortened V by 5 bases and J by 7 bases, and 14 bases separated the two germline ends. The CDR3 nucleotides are TGTGCCAGCAGTATTCTGAAGGGGTATGAAGCTTTCTTT. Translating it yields CASSILKGYEAFF.

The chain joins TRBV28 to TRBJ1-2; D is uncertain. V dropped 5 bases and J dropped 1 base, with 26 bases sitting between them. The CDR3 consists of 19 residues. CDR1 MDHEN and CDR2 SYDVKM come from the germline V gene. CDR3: CASSGLRAETVGLNYGYTF. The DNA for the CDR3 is TGTGCCAGCAGTGGTCTGAGGGCCGAGACTGTTGGGCTTAACTATGGCTACACCTTC.

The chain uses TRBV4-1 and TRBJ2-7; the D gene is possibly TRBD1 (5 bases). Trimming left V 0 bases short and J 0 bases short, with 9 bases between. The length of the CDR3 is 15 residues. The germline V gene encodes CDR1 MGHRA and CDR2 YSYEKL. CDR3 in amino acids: CASSQEQTVSYEQYF. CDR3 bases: TGCGCCAGCAGCCAAGAGCAGACAGTCTCCTACGAGCAGTACTTC.

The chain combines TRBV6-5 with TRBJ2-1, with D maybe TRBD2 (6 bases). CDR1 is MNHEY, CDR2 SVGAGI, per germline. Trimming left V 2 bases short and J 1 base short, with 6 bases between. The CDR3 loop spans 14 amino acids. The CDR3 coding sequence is TGTGCCAGCAGTTACGGGGGGTCCTACAATGAGCAGTTCTTC. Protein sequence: CASSYGGSYNEQFF.

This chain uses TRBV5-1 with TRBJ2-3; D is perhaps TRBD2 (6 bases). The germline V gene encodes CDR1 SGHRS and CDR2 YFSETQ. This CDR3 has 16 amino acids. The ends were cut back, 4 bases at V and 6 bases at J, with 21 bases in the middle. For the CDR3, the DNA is TGCGCCAGCAGCACCAAACCCTGGGACTTGGGCGATACGCAGTATTTT. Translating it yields CASSTKPWDLGDTQYF.

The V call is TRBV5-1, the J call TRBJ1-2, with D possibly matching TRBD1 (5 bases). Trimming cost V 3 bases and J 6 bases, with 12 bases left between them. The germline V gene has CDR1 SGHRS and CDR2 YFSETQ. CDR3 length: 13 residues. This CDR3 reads CASSSQGTNGYTF. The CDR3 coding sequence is TGCGCCAGCAGCTCGCAGGGTACGAATGGCTACACCTTC.

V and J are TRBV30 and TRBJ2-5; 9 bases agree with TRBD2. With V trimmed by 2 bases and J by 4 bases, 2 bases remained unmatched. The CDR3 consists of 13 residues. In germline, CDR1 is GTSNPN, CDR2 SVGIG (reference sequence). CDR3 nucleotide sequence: TGTGCCTGGAGTTTGCGGGGGGGAGAGACCCAGTACTTC. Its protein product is CAWSLRGGETQYF.

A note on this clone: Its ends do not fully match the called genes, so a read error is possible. The CDR3 sequence: CASSLFTEFAF. The CDR3 DNA reads as TGTGCCAGCAGCTTGTTTACAGAGTTTGCTTTC. This chain joins TRBV5-4 and TRBJ2-7, with D uncertain. CDR1 and CDR2 (germline): SGHNT, YYREEE (reference sequence). The CDR3 has 11 amino acids.

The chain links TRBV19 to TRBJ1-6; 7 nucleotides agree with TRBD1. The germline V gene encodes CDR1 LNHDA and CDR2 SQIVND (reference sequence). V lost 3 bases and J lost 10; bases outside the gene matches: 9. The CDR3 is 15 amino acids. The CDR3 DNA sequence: TGTGCCAGTAGTATCGAAGGACAGGAAGGCTCACCCCTCCACTTT. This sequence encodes CASSIEGQEGSPLHF.

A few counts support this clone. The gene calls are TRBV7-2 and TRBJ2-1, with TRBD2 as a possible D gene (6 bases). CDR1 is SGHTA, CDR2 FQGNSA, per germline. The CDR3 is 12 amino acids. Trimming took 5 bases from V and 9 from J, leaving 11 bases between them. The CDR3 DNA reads TGTGCCAGCAGCCCCCAGGAGGGTGAGCAGTTCTTC. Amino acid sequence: CASSPQEGEQFF.

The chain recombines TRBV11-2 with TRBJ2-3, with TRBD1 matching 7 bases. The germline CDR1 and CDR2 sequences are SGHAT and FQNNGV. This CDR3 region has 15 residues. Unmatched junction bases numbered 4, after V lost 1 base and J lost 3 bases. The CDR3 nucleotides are TGTGCCAGCAGCTTAGGACAGGGTGGGACAGATACGCAGTATTTT. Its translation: CASSLGQGGTDTQYF.

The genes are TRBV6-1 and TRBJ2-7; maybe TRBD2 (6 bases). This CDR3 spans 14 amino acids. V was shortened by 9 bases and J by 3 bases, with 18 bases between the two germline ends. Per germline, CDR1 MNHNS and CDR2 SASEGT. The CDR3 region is CASTTGEGGYEQYF. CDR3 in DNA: TGTGCCAGTACAACAGGCGAGGGAGGCTACGAGCAGTACTTC.

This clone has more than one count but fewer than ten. CDR3 sequence reads: CASSSAGVNTEAFF. DNA of the CDR3: TGTGCCAGCAGCTCAGCAGGGGTGAACACTGAAGCTTTCTTT. The chain combines TRBV9 with TRBJ1-1; D possibly corresponds to TRBD1 (6 bases). The length of the CDR3 is 14 residues. The germline CDR1 and CDR2 sequences are SGDLS and YYNGEE. The V and J ends lost 4 bases and 0 bases respectively, with 10 bases between them.

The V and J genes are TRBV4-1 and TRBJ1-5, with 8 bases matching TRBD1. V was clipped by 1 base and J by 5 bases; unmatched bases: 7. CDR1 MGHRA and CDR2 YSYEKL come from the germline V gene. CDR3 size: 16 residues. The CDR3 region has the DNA TGCGCCAGCAGCCAAGTTCCGGGACAGGCGTATCAGCCCCAGCATTTT. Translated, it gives CASSQVPGQAYQPQHF.

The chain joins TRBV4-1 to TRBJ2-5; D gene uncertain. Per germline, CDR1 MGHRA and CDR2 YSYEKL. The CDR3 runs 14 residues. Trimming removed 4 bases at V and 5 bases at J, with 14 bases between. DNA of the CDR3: TGCGCCAGCAGCCCCCAAGCGCGGCGGGAGACCCAGTACTTC. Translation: CASSPQARRETQYF.

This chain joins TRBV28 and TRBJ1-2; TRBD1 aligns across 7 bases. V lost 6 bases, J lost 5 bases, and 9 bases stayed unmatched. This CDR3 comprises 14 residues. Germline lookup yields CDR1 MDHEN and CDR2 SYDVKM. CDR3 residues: CASSLPGQRYGYTF. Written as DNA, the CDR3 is TGTGCCAGCAGCCTTCCGGGACAGAGATATGGCTACACCTTC.

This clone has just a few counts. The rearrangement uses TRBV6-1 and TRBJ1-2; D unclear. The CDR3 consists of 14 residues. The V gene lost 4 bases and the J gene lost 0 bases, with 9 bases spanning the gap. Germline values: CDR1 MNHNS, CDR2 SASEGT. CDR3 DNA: TGTGCCAGCAGTGCTTCTAGGGCTAACTATGGCTACACCTTC. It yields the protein CASSASRANYGYTF.

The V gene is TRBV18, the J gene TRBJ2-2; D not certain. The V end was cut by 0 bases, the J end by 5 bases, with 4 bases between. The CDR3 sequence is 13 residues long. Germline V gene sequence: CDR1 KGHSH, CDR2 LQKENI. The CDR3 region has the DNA TGTGCCAGCTCACCACCAAGTACCGGGGAGCTGTTTTTT. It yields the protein CASSPPSTGELFF.

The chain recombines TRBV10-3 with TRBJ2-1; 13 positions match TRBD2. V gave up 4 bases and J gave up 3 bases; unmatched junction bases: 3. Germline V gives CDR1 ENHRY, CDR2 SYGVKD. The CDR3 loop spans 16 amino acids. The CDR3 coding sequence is TGTGCCATCAGTGGACGACTAGCGGGGGGCTACAATGAGCAGTTCTTC. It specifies CAISGRLAGGYNEQFF.

CDR3 in amino acids: CASSINRELTDTQYF. CDR3 nucleotide sequence: TGTGCCAGTAGTATAAACAGGGAACTAACAGATACGCAGTATTTT. J is TRBJ2-3 and V is TRBV19; tentative D call: TRBD1 (6 bases). CDR1 LNHDA and CDR2 SQIVND come from the germline V gene (reference sequence). Trimming stripped 2 bases from V and 3 bases from J, with 12 bases between. The CDR3 consists of 15 residues.